This TCR beta chain was captured in a study of blood T cell repertoires in COVID-19. In the study overall: Acute and convalescent COVID-19 samples came from the United States, Italy and Spain. In each case, the material was cDNA or gDNA derived from T cells, B-cell-depleted T cells, or PBMCs.

Germline V gene data show CDR1 as ENHRY and CDR2 as SYGVKD. This CDR3 contains 14 residues. Trimming took 6 bases from V and 1 from J, leaving 10 bases between them. In the original processing: For nucleated cells, counts were estimated from reference gene primer amplification. Profiled with immunoSEQ multiplex PCR; TCRdb holds only in-frame clones, not every one. V, J and clone size were drawn from that table, and D and trimming were deduced from the DNA. The table lists roughly 230,000 clones, 85% of them singletons. This clone came up many times. The chain uses TRBV10-3 and TRBJ1-3, with D perhaps matching TRBD1 (5 bases). Input material: peripheral blood. This clonotype originated in a woman in her sixties with active or convalescent COVID-19. Here the CDR3 DNA reads TGTGCCATCAGGCCCGACAGTTCTGGAAACACCATATATTTT. Protein sequence: CAIRPDSSGNTIYF.